These T cell receptor beta chains were read from a single sample in a study of shared clonotypes between healthy human individuals. The protocol was immunoSEQ multiplex PCR, while the TCRdb copy is restricted to in-frame clones and leaves out a portion. Of some 1,600,000 clones listed, 98% are singletons. The sample consisted of naive CD4+ T cells sorted from blood. The receptors stem from a man aged 25-45 years in good health. The CDR3 runs from the conserved cysteine through the conserved F or W. A D gene is named only where the DNA matches it firmly.

TRBD1	TRBV18	TRBJ2-7	CASSPLQTGGLHEQYF	TGTGCCAGCTCACCACTGCAGACAGGGGGCTTACACGAGCAGTACTTC
TRBD2	TRBV10-3	TRBJ2-7	CAISDPGTSGRSEQYF	TGTGCCATCAGTGACCCTGGGACTAGCGGGAGATCCGAGCAGTACTTC
NA	TRBV7-9	TRBJ2-1	CASSLWISNGNEQFF	TGTGCCAGCAGCTTATGGATCAGCAACGGCAATGAGCAGTTCTTC
NA	TRBV5-1	TRBJ1-1	CASAASREAEAFF	TGCGCCAGCGCAGCTTCGAGGGAGGCTGAAGCTTTCTTT
TRBD2	TRBV9	TRBJ2-1	CASSVAPGLGAHEQFF	TGTGCCAGCAGCGTAGCTCCGGGACTAGGGGCTCATGAGCAGTTCTTC
TRBD2	TRBV18	TRBJ2-5	CASSLNQLAGAQETQYF	TGTGCCAGCTCACTTAATCAGCTAGCGGGAGCGCAAGAGACCCAGTACTTC
NA	TRBV5-5	TRBJ1-4	CASSLLPGVNEKLFF	TGTGCCAGCAGCTTGTTGCCAGGGGTTAATGAAAAACTGTTTTTT
NA	TRBV7-6	TRBJ2-5	CASSLVVQETQYF	TGTGCCAGCAGCTTAGTGGTCCAAGAGACCCAGTACTTC
NA	TRBV6-1	TRBJ2-7	CASSEKQLKQIEQYF	TGTGCCAGCAGTGAGAAACAATTAAAACAGATCGAGCAGTACTTC
NA	TRBV29-1	TRBJ2-5	CSVLYPQETQYF	TGCAGCGTTCTTTACCCGCAAGAGACCCAGTACTTC
NA	TRBV10-1	TRBJ2-7	CASSESVTRGEQYF	TGCGCCAGCAGTGAGTCGGTCACCAGGGGCGAGCAGTACTTC
NA	TRBV2	TRBJ1-2	CARTTGFGGYTF	TGTGCCAGAACGACAGGTTTTGGGGGCTACACCTTC
NA	TRBV7-9	TRBJ2-1	CASSLQGNKCNEQFF	TGTGCCAGCAGCTTACAGGGAAATAAGTGCAATGAGCAGTTCTTC
NA	TRBV9	TRBJ1-1	CASSVRPNTEAFF	TGTGCCAGCAGCGTAAGGCCGAACACTGAAGCTTTCTTT
NA	TRBV28	TRBJ1-1	CASSFAISLRNTEAFF	TGTGCCAGCAGTTTCGCAATATCTCTTCGGAACACTGAAGCTTTCTTT
NA	TRBV28	TRBJ1-2	CASTLEDGDYGYTF	TGTGCCAGCACTCTTGAGGACGGGGACTATGGCTACACCTTC
NA	TRBV10-2	TRBJ1-2	CASSDRSNYGYTF	TGCGCCAGCAGTGACCGGTCTAACTATGGCTACACCTTC
TRBD1	TRBV19	TRBJ2-1	CASSYDRATYNEQFF	TGTGCCAGTAGTTACGACAGGGCCACCTACAATGAGCAGTTCTTC
TRBD2	TRBV6-6	TRBJ2-1	CASSQLAGGLNEQFF	TGTGCCAGCAGTCAACTAGCGGGAGGGCTAAATGAGCAGTTCTTC
TRBD2	TRBV7-9	TRBJ2-2	CASSLVTSGRYTGELFF	TGTGCCAGCAGCTTAGTAACTAGCGGGCGATACACCGGGGAGCTGTTTTTT
NA	TRBV28	TRBJ2-1	CASSLDFLLSSYNEQFF	TGTGCCAGCAGTTTGGACTTTCTACTAAGCTCCTACAATGAGCAGTTCTTC
TRBD2	TRBV5-1	TRBJ2-1	CASSLALAGYNEQFF	TGCGCCAGCAGCTTGGCTCTAGCGGGGTACAATGAGCAGTTCTTC
NA	TRBV7-2	TRBJ2-3	CASRKGGGADTQYF	TGTGCCAGCAGAAAAGGGGGGGGCGCGGATACGCAGTATTTT
NA	TRBV7-8	TRBJ2-2	CASSSRLGPGTGELFF	TGTGCCAGCAGCTCTAGACTAGGGCCAGGCACCGGGGAGCTGTTTTTT
NA	TRBV7-6	TRBJ2-5	CASSLAGRGGHETQYF	TGTGCCAGCAGCTTAGCGGGGCGTGGGGGGCACGAGACCCAGTACTTC
TRBD1	TRBV5-1	TRBJ2-7	CASSSDRAGYEQYF	TGCGCCAGCAGCTCCGACAGGGCTGGATACGAGCAGTACTTC